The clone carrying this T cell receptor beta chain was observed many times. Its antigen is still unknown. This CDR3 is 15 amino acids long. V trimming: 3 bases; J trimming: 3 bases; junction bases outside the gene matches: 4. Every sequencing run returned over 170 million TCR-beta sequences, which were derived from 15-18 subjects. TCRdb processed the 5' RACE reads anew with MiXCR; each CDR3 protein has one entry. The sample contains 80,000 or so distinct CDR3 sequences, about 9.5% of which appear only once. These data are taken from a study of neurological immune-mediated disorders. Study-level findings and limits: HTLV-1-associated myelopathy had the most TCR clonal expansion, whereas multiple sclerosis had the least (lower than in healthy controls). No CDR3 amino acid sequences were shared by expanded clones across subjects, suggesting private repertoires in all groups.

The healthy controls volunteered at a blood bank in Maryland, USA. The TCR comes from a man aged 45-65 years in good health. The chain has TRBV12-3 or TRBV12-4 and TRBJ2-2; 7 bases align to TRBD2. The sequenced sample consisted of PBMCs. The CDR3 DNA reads TGTGCCAGCAGTTTGCGGGGGAGGGACACCGGGGAGCTGTTTTTT. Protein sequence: CASSLRGRDTGELFF.